The 11 T cell receptor beta chains below all came from one sample that was sequenced in a study of T cells in Graves' hyperthyroidism and ophthalmopathy (dated by TCRdb to the late 2010s). The method behind the library was multiplex PCR. TCRdb shows the sequencer as Illumina HiSeq 2000. The TCR beta CDR3 regions were amplified from the RNA transcripts. The TCR CDR3 was subjected to a first round of RT-PCR using the HTBI primer set and the Qiagen OneStep RT-PCR kit. TCRdb trimmed the raw reads at Q25, called clones with MiXCR and kept productive beta chains. Each entry merges the rows of one CDR3 protein and shows their most common DNA and genes. The sample profile shows more than 300,000 distinct CDR3 sequences; roughly 14% of them were found once. The leading ten clones occupy around a fifth of the sample. Sequencing was performed on blood. The source of these receptors is a woman younger than 45 with Graves' ophthalmopathy.

This clonotype was seen at least ten times. This sequence joins TRBV10-3 and TRBJ1-6; D gene uncertain. The CDR3 runs 12 residues. Per the germline V gene, CDR1 is ENHRY and CDR2 is SYGVKD. V gave up 4 bases and J gave up 8 bases, with 6 bases separating them. The chain's CDR3 is CAISAQDSPLHF. As DNA, the CDR3 is TGTGCCATCAGTGCTCAAGATTCACCCCTCCACTTT.

The V gene is TRBV20-1, the J gene TRBJ2-5; 8 bases line up with TRBD2. The CDR3 consists of 12 residues. CDR1 DFQATT and CDR2 SNEGSKA come from the germline V gene (reference sequence). CDR3: CTGSGEQETQYF. CDR3 nucleotide sequence: TGCACTGGTAGCGGGGAGCAAGAGACCCAGTACTTC.

This chain links TRBV11-3 with TRBJ2-7; TRBD1 agrees at 10 bases. The trim removed 4 bases at V and 3 bases at J, leaving 6 bases unmatched. The V gene's germline CDR1 is SGHNT and CDR2 YENEEA. The CDR3 is made up of 15 amino acids. CDR3 sequence (DNA): TGTGCCAGCAGCTGGACAGGGGGAATAGGCTACGAGCAGTACTTC. Amino acids: CASSWTGGIGYEQYF.

This clonotype has a count of ten or more. The chain uses TRBV28 and TRBJ2-7; D possibly corresponds to TRBD1 (5 bases). Germline V gene sequence: CDR1 MDHEN, CDR2 SYDVKM. V was shortened by 7 bases and J by 2 bases, with 15 bases between the two germline ends. There are 14 residues in the CDR3. The CDR3 loop reads CASTQGTLPYEQYF. CDR3 DNA sequence: TGTGCCAGCACTCAGGGAACCCTTCCCTACGAGCAGTACTTC.

This clonotype was seen at least ten times. This chain links TRBV2 with TRBJ2-3; 9 nucleotides agree with TRBD2. Germline CDR1 and CDR2: SNHLY and FYNNEI. J gave up 1 base and V 6 bases, and 2 bases lay outside the gene matches. CDR3 length: 14 residues. The CDR3 is CASRRLAGTDTQYF. The DNA of the CDR3 is TGTGCCAGCAGGAGACTAGCGGGCACAGATACGCAGTATTTT.

This clonotype appeared many times. V is TRBV3-1 and J is TRBJ2-5, with 7 bases that match TRBD2. CDR1 and CDR2 from the germline V gene are LGHDT and YNNKEL (reference sequence). This CDR3 has 18 residues. V dropped 4 bases and J dropped 0; count of bases not matched to a gene: 14. The CDR3 is CASSPGNSLAVYQETQYF. CDR3 nucleotides: TGTGCCAGCAGCCCGGGGAATTCGCTAGCGGTTTACCAAGAGACCCAGTACTTC.

Comments on this clonotype: The final CDR3 position lacks the conserved phenylalanine or tryptophan, pointing to a likely read error. The chain uses TRBV18 and TRBJ2-5; D unresolved. There are 17 residues in the CDR3. Germline loops: CDR1 KGHSH, CDR2 LQKENI. This CDR3 is CAGSPPSLLLSRETQYL. CDR3 nucleotides: TGTGCCGGCTCACCACCGAGTCTACTTCTTTCTCGGGAGACCCAGTACCTC.

This clonotype was observed a few times. The rearrangement uses TRBV12-3 or TRBV12-4 and TRBJ1-1, with 7 positions matching TRBD1. CDR3 size: 14 residues. With 6 bases clipped from V and 3 bases from J, the junction kept 7 bases outside the gene matches. The chain's CDR3 is CASSWAGGDTEAFF. CDR3 nucleotides: TGTGCCAGCAGCTGGGCAGGGGGGGACACTGAAGCTTTCTTT.

The sample holds a few counts of this clonotype. The chain is built from TRBV9 and TRBJ1-5, with 12 bases identical to TRBD1. Germline CDR1 and CDR2: SGDLS and YYNGEE. The CDR3 has 16 amino acids. J gave up 5 bases and V 3 bases, and 6 bases lay outside the gene matches. The DNA of the CDR3 is TGTGCCAGCAGCGGGGGACAGGGGGCGCTTGATCAGCCCCAGCATTTT. Translation: CASSGGQGALDQPQHF.

This clonotype was detected ten times or more. V usage is TRBV5-1 and J usage is TRBJ2-3, with D unclear. This CDR3 has 15 amino acids. CDR1 is SGHRS and CDR2 is YFSETQ in the germline V gene. Between the trimmed V and J ends, which lost 0 bases and 0 bases, there was a span of 8 bases. CDR3 region: CASSLGVHSTDTQYF. The CDR3 bases are TGCGCCAGCAGCTTGGGGGTACACAGCACAGATACGCAGTATTTT.

The chain carries TRBV4-2 and TRBJ2-5, with TRBD2 matching over 14 bases. This CDR3 has 19 amino acids. The trim removed 0 bases at V and 4 bases at J, leaving 10 bases unmatched. CDR1 and CDR2 from the germline V gene are LGHNA and YNFKEQ. CDR3 region: CASSQDPAGTSGGGETQYF. The DNA of the CDR3 is TGTGCCAGCAGCCAAGATCCGGCCGGGACTAGCGGGGGAGGAGAGACCCAGTACTTC.